This entry features one T cell receptor beta chain sequence. The method was immunoSEQ multiplex PCR; TCRdb's version includes in-frame clones alone and lacks a portion of them. The sample has about 97,000 clones, approximately 94% seen once. This CDR3 contains 13 residues. Trimming cost V 5 bases and J 7 bases; bases outside gene matches: 7. In germline, CDR1 is SGHTA, CDR2 FQGTGA. This sample stems from a study of technical replicates of blood from a handful of donors. The clonotype originates from a human donor in good health. V gene TRBV7-3 combines with J gene TRBJ1-1, with TRBD1 matching over 7 bases. Specimen: T cells isolated from PBMCs. The CDR3 DNA is TGTGCCAGCAGCGACCGGACAGGCTTTGAAGCTTTCTTT. Translation gives CASSDRTGFEAFF. Full variable domain (outside the CDR3, taken from reference TRBV7-3 and TRBJ1-1): GAGVSQTPSNKVTEKGKYVELRCDPISGHTALYWYRQSLGQGPEFLIYFQGTGAADDSGLPNDRFFAVRPEGSVSTLKIQRTERGDSAVYLCASSDRTGFEAFFGQGTRLTVV.